This T cell receptor beta chain was found in a study of shared clonotypes between healthy human individuals. The naive CD8 fraction comprised CD45RO-negative cells positively selected for CCR7 and excluded terminally differentiated effector memory CD45RA+ cells. There are 12 residues in the CDR3. The V end was cut by 1 base, the J end by 5 bases, with 4 bases between. The germline gives CDR1 SNHLY, CDR2 FYNNEI. Sequenced by immunoSEQ multiplex PCR; TCRdb stores in-frame clones only, minus some. The sample lists about 680,000 clones, just over 90% occurring once. This rearrangement joins TRBV2 to TRBJ2-3; no clear D gene. The receptor's source is a man aged 25 to 45 in good health. The material sequenced was naive CD8+ T cells sorted from blood. This chain's CDR3 is CASSEDVDTQYF. CDR3 nucleotides: TGTGCCAGCAGTGAAGACGTAGATACGCAGTATTTT. The whole variable domain, filled in from reference TRBV2 and TRBJ2-3, reads EPEVTQTPSHQVTQMGQEVILRCVPISNHLYFYWYRQILGQKVEFLVSFYNNEISEKSEIFDDQFSVERPDGSNFTLKIRSTKLEDSAMYFCASSEDVDTQYFGPGTRLTVL.